The 13 T cell receptor beta chains reported below all come from one sample, sequenced in a study of control samples from healthy donors and cancer patients. The method was immunoSEQ multiplex PCR; TCRdb's version includes in-frame clones alone and lacks a portion of them. The data contain 150,000 to 200,000 clones, about 94% of them singletons. The specimen sequenced was blood. The receptors stem from a woman in her 30s in good health.

V and J are TRBV5-1 and TRBJ1-2; 7 nucleotides align to TRBD1. The CDR3 contains 16 residues. Germline CDR1 is SGHRS and CDR2 is YFSETQ. The V gene end was trimmed by 0 bases and the J gene end by 4 bases; junction bases not matched to a gene: 9. This CDR3 is CASSLAQGQGGYGYTF. CDR3 DNA: TGCGCCAGCAGCTTGGCCCAGGGCCAGGGGGGCTATGGCTACACCTTC. The full variable domain, in which reference TRBV5-1 and TRBJ1-2 provide the parts outside the CDR3, is KAGVTQTPRYLIKTRGQQVTLSCSPISGHRSVSWYQQTPGQGLQFLFEYFSETQRNKGNFPGRFSGRQFSNSRSEMNVSTLELGDSALYLCASSLAQGQGGYGYTFGSGTRLTVV.

The J gene is TRBJ1-3, the V gene TRBV28, with TRBD1 matching over 7 bases. This CDR3 region has 17 residues. With V trimmed by 6 bases and J by 0 bases, 11 bases remained unmatched. Germline CDR1 reads MDHEN; CDR2 reads SYDVKM. The CDR3: CASRSLGQTFSGNTIYF. In DNA form, the CDR3 reads TGTGCCAGCAGGTCTCTGGGACAGACCTTCTCTGGAAACACCATATATTTT.

The chain employs TRBV12-3 or TRBV12-4 and TRBJ2-1; a possible D gene is TRBD1 (5 bases). The CDR3 is 11 amino acids. The V and J ends lost 8 bases and 5 bases respectively, with 7 bases between them. The CDR3 DNA follows: TGTGCCAGCGGACAAAACAATGAGCAGTTCTTC. This encodes CASGQNNEQFF.

V usage is TRBV2 and J usage is TRBJ2-3; 7 bases map to TRBD2. The V gene's germline CDR1 is SNHLY and CDR2 FYNNEI. V was clipped by 6 bases and J by 1 base; unmatched bases: 4. The CDR3 totals 14 residues. CDR3 DNA sequence: TGTGCCAGCAGGCCACGGGAGGGCACAGATACGCAGTATTTT. Its translation: CASRPREGTDTQYF.

This clone was observed a handful of times. The chain couples TRBV9 to TRBJ2-5, with 9 nucleotides matching TRBD1. The CDR3 has 15 amino acids. From germline, CDR1 is SGDLS and CDR2 YYNGEE. The V and J ends lost 5 bases and 1 base, in that order; junction bases with no gene match: 6. The CDR3 here is CASSGQGSLQETQYF. The CDR3 nucleotides read TGTGCCAGCAGTGGACAGGGGTCCCTCCAAGAGACCCAGTACTTC.

This rearrangement joins TRBV21-1 to TRBJ1-5. TRBV21-1 is tagged as a pseudogene. This CDR3 is 13 amino acids long. CDR3 DNA sequence: TGTGCCAGCAGCAAACCTAGCAATCAGCCCCAGCATTTT. Translated, it gives CASSKPSNQPQHF.

The chain recombines TRBV20-1 with TRBJ2-3; D may be TRBD2 (6 bases). CDR1 and CDR2 from the germline V gene are DFQATT and SNEGSKA (reference sequence). This CDR3 comprises 11 residues. The CDR3 spells CRGGTGDTQYF. Written as DNA, the CDR3 is TGCAGGGGGGGAACGGGAGATACGCAGTATTTT.

This chain links TRBV5-1 with TRBJ2-2; the D is unclear. V was pared by 2 bases and J by 4 bases, with 9 bases between. This CDR3 is 14 amino acids long. Germline V CDR1 and CDR2: SGHRS, YFSETQ. The CDR3 reads CASSFGHSTGELFF. For the CDR3, the DNA is TGCGCCAGCAGCTTCGGTCACAGCACCGGGGAGCTGTTTTTT.

The gene calls are TRBV11-2 and TRBJ1-1, with 7 nucleotides matching TRBD1. Germline CDR1 is SGHAT and CDR2 is FQNNGV. CDR3 size: 16 residues. V trimming: 0 bases; J trimming: 6 bases; junction bases outside the gene matches: 10. This chain's CDR3 is CASSLDYEGANPEAFF. The DNA of the CDR3 is TGTGCCAGCAGCTTAGATTATGAGGGGGCGAATCCTGAAGCTTTCTTT.

Comments on this clone: The junction shows a germline mismatch at one end, possibly a read error. The V call is TRBV27, the J call TRBJ2-1; tentatively, D is TRBD1 or TRBD2 (5 bases each). Germline CDR1 reads MNHEY; CDR2 reads SMNVEV (reference sequence). The length of the CDR3 is 15 residues. The CDR3 sequence is CASSLSLARQLPQVF. CDR3 in DNA: TGTGCCAGCAGTTTATCTCTAGCCCGACAACTACCACAGGTCTTC.

The DNA of the CDR3 is TGTGCCAGCAGCTTCCTAAAGGGGGGGGTTGATACGCAGTATTTT. Its protein product is CASSFLKGGVDTQYF. The V gene is TRBV7-2, the J gene TRBJ2-3, with D perhaps matching TRBD2 (7 bases). This CDR3 comprises 15 residues. CDR1 SGHTA and CDR2 FQGNSA come from the germline V gene. Trimming removed 3 bases from V and 6 bases from J, with 16 bases in between.

This chain joins TRBV15 and TRBJ1-2; D ambiguous. V lost 0 bases and J 4 bases, leaving 6 bases between the germline ends. Germline loops: CDR1 LNHNV, CDR2 YYDKDF (reference sequence). The CDR3 is 13 amino acids. CDR3 in amino acids: CATSRDGVYGYTF. The CDR3, as DNA: TGTGCCACCAGCAGAGACGGTGTCTATGGCTACACCTTC.

Comments on this clone: The same CDR3 arises from other DNA sequences in this sample as well. The chain has TRBV7-8 and TRBJ2-7, with D perhaps TRBD1 (6 bases). Per germline, CDR1 SGHVS and CDR2 FQNEAQ. The length of the CDR3 is 12 residues. Trimming removed 5 bases at V and 2 bases at J, with 7 bases between. CDR3 nucleotide sequence: TGTGCCAGCAGCCGGGACACCTACGAGCAGTACTTC. Translated, it gives CASSRDTYEQYF.